This T cell receptor (beta chain) originates from a study of blood T cell repertoires in COVID-19. J lost 4 bases, V lost 2 bases, and 4 bases had no gene match. The CDR3 spans 15 residues. Germline V gives CDR1 SGDLS, CDR2 YYNGEE. Clones were read by immunoSEQ multiplex PCR, and TCRdb kept only the in-frame ones, dropping some. The sample yields under 170,000 clones, around four fifths seen once. The TCR originated in a man between 65 and 85 years old with acute or convalescent COVID-19. The sample comprised peripheral blood. V is TRBV9 and J is TRBJ2-1; 9 nucleotides align to TRBD1. The CDR3 protein is CASSVGQGPYNEQFF. The CDR3 DNA reads as TGTGCCAGCAGCGTTGGACAGGGGCCTTACAATGAGCAGTTCTTC.